This T cell receptor beta chain appears in the sequencing data of a study of blood T cell repertoires in COVID-19. On the study more broadly: Samples came from the United States, Italy and Spain, spanning acute and convalescent COVID-19. Sample material is recorded as cDNA or gDNA derived from T cells, B-cell-depleted T cells, or PBMCs.

The V gene end was trimmed by 4 bases and the J gene end by 3 bases; junction bases not matched to a gene: 5. The germline gives CDR1 KGHSH, CDR2 LQKENI. The CDR3 is 15 amino acids. Per the original data handling: Estimation of nucleated cell counts was performed using reference gene primer amplification. Method: immunoSEQ multiplex PCR; TCRdb's copy keeps in-frame clones and lacks some. V, J and clone size were drawn from that table, and D and trimming were deduced from the DNA. This repertoire shows about 180,000 clones, about 80% found once; its top ten account for more than 7.5%. Only one count was recorded for this clone.

Sequenced input: peripheral blood. This clonotype was sampled from a woman aged 70-85 years with acute or convalescent COVID-19. The rearrangement joins TRBV18 to TRBJ1-1; TRBD1 agrees at 10 bases. CDR3 in amino acids: CASSRRTGGDTEAFF. The CDR3, as DNA: TGTGCCAGCTCACGGAGGACAGGGGGGGACACTGAAGCTTTCTTT.